This entry lists 10 T cell receptor beta chains sequenced from one sample in a study of T-cell memory formation after mild COVID-19. TCRdb independently ran MiXCR on the 5' RACE reads; one entry per CDR3 protein. The sample yields 200,000 or so distinct CDR3 sequences, over 9% seen once. The specimen sequenced was PBMCs or a T cell subset sorted from them (not recorded which). Every receptor here comes from a man aged 18 to 29 who had mild COVID-19 (a few samples of this study predate the infection). Cell type and time point are not known.

This clonotype was recorded many times. As DNA, the CDR3 is TGTGCCAGCTCACAGGGCGGGAATCGTGCGCAGTATTTT. It specifies CASSQGGNRAQYF. The rearrangement links TRBV7-2 to TRBJ2-3, with D perhaps matching TRBD1 or TRBD2 (6 bases each). This CDR3 comprises 13 residues. Trimming took off 8 bases at V and 10 bases at J, with 19 bases between the two ends. The germline gives CDR1 SGHTA, CDR2 FQGNSA. Complete variable domain (other parts from reference TRBV7-2 and TRBJ2-3): GAGVSQSPSNKVTEKGKDVELRCDPISGHTALYWYRQSLGQGLEFLIYFQGNSAPDKSGLPSDRFSAERTGGSVSTLTIQRTQQEDSAVYLCASSQGGNRAQYFGPGTRLTVL.

V gene TRBV9 combines with J gene TRBJ2-2; D perhaps matches TRBD2 (5 bases). The CDR3 sequence is 14 residues long. V gave up 2 bases and J gave up 5 bases, with 10 bases separating them. Per germline, CDR1 SGDLS and CDR2 YYNGEE. CDR3 sequence: CASSVSAGTGELFF. CDR3 in DNA: TGTGCCAGCAGCGTTAGCGCGGGTACCGGGGAGCTGTTTTTT.

The CDR3 nucleotides read TGTGCCAGCACCCAGAGGGCTGTAAAAGAGACCCAGTACTTC. Its translation: CASTQRAVKETQYF. The chain uses TRBV6-2 or TRBV6-3 and TRBJ2-5; D may be TRBD2 (5 bases). The CDR3 is 14 residues long. CDR1 MNHEY and CDR2 SVGEGT come from the germline V gene. Trimming pared 7 bases from V and 3 bases from J, leaving 15 bases between.

V usage is TRBV7-9 and J usage is TRBJ2-7; D gene unclear. Germline values: CDR1 SEHNR, CDR2 FQNEAQ (reference sequence). V was clipped by 4 bases and J by 0 bases, with 7 bases between them. The CDR3 contains 13 residues. The CDR3 bases are TGTGCCAGCAGCTCAGACAACTCCTACGAGCAGTACGTC. The encoded protein is CASSSDNSYEQYV.

This chain joins TRBV6-6 and TRBJ1-2, with D possibly TRBD1 on 5 matching bases. V was pared by 8 bases and J by 7 bases, with 14 bases between. The CDR3 runs to 12 residues. Germline values: CDR1 MNHNY, CDR2 SVGAGI (reference sequence). CDR3 DNA: TGTGCCAGCGACGGGACGACGGCTGGCTACACCTTC. Its translation: CASDGTTAGYTF.

This clonotype was detected a few times. V usage is TRBV7-9 and J usage is TRBJ1-1; D might be TRBD1 (6 bases). V was pared by 7 bases and J by 1 base, with 10 bases between. CDR3 length: 13 amino acids. Germline V gene sequence: CDR1 SEHNR, CDR2 FQNEAQ (reference sequence). The CDR3 bases are TGTGCCAGCATCTCGACAGGGAACACTGAAGCTTTCTTT. Its protein product is CASISTGNTEAFF.

The rearrangement uses TRBV20-1 and TRBJ1-2, with D hard to call. From germline, CDR1 is DFQATT and CDR2 SNEGSKA (reference sequence). The V gene lost 3 bases and the J gene lost 0 bases, with 8 bases spanning the gap. The CDR3 contains 13 residues. CDR3 sequence (DNA): TGCAGTGCTAGGGACGGAGCTAACTATGGCTACACCTTC. Encoded protein: CSARDGANYGYTF.

The sample holds many counts of this clonotype. The genes are TRBV7-2 and TRBJ2-5, with no clear D. The germline CDR1 and CDR2 sequences are SGHTA and FQGNSA. V was shortened by 4 bases and J by 2 bases, with 8 bases between the two germline ends. This CDR3 comprises 13 residues. CDR3 nucleotides: TGTGCCAGCAGCTCCCGGAAGCAAGAGACCCAGTACTTC. It translates to CASSSRKQETQYF.

The chain links TRBV18 to TRBJ2-1; a weak D match, TRBD1 (5 bases). Germline-derived CDR1 and CDR2 are KGHSH and LQKENI. V lost 2 bases to trimming and J lost 7 bases, with 12 bases between them. The CDR3 consists of 14 residues. The CDR3 spells CASSPGSKGNEQFF. The DNA for the CDR3 is TGTGCCAGCTCACCAGGCTCCAAGGGGAATGAGCAGTTCTTC.

The sample holds a few counts of this clonotype. This chain uses TRBV12-3 or TRBV12-4 with TRBJ2-7; the match to TRBD2 covers 11 bases. CDR3 length: 15 amino acids. The V segment lost 4 bases and the J segment 7 bases; nucleotides outside the gene matches: 9. CDR3 nucleotides: TGTGCCAGCAGTTGGACTAGCGGGTCCCCTCGTGAGCAGTACTTC. This sequence encodes CASSWTSGSPREQYF.